This is a list of T cell receptor beta chains from one sample in a study of cytomegalovirus exposure and HLA in healthy donors. Assay: immunoSEQ multiplex PCR; the TCRdb copy retains only in-frame clones and omits some. Here the sample spans more than 95,000 clones, around three quarters being singletons. The sequenced sample was PBMCs. These receptors came from a woman aged 55 to 70 in good health and CMV-seropositive. The CDR3 runs from the conserved cysteine through the conserved F or W. A D gene is named only where the DNA matches it firmly. The listing skips clone size in some rows; elsewhere it reads once, few, many or a size class.

len: 13
abundance: NA
v_gene: TRBV4-3
d_gene: NA
j_gene: TRBJ2-5
CDR3nt: TGCGCCAGCAGCCAAGACCTCTTTGAGACCCAGTACTTC
CDR3aa: CASSQDLFETQYF

len: 19
abundance: NA
v_gene: TRBV5-6
d_gene: TRBD1
j_gene: TRBJ2-6
CDR3nt: TGTGCCAGCAGTGGAGGACGGGACAGGTTCACCTCTGGGGCCAACGTCCTGACTTTC
CDR3aa: CASSGGRDRFTSGANVLTF

len: 17
abundance: NA
v_gene: TRBV4-2
d_gene: TRBD2
j_gene: TRBJ2-3
CDR3nt: TGTGCCAGCAGCCAAGGAGGTAGCGGGAGTAGCACAGATACGCAGTATTTT
CDR3aa: CASSQGGSGSSTDTQYF

len: 17
abundance: few
v_gene: TRBV11-2
d_gene: TRBD2
j_gene: TRBJ2-1
CDR3nt: TGTGCCAGCAGCTTAGTAGCCTCTAGCGGGCGATCGCGTGAGCAGTTCTTC
CDR3aa: CASSLVASSGRSREQFF

len: 15
abundance: once
v_gene: TRBV27
d_gene: TRBD1
j_gene: TRBJ1-2
CDR3nt: TGTGCCAGCAGTTTAAAGGGGCAGGGGGCAATTGGCTACACCTTC
CDR3aa: CASSLKGQGAIGYTF

len: 14
abundance: NA
v_gene: TRBV6-5
d_gene: TRBD1
j_gene: TRBJ1-1
CDR3nt: TGTGCCACCGCCACGGGACAGGGGGACACTGAAGCTTTCTTT
CDR3aa: CATATGQGDTEAFF

len: 14
abundance: NA
v_gene: TRBV2
d_gene: TRBD1
j_gene: TRBJ1-2
CDR3nt: TGTGCCAGCAGTTTACAGGGGACCAACTATGGCTACACCTTC
CDR3aa: CASSLQGTNYGYTF

len: 15
abundance: NA
v_gene: TRBV7-2
d_gene: TRBD2
j_gene: TRBJ2-7
CDR3nt: TGTGCCAGCACCTCTTCAGCGGGGGGGCTTTACGAGCAGTACTTC
CDR3aa: CASTSSAGGLYEQYF

len: 11
abundance: few
v_gene: TRBV30
d_gene: NA
j_gene: TRBJ1-2
CDR3nt: TGTGCCTGGACCCGGGGGGACGGCTACACCTTC
CDR3aa: CAWTRGDGYTF

len: 15
abundance: once
v_gene: TRBV18
d_gene: TRBD1
j_gene: TRBJ1-2
CDR3nt: TGTGCCAGCTCACCACCCGGACAGGGCGGGGGTGGCTACACCTTC
CDR3aa: CASSPPGQGGGGYTF

len: 14
abundance: NA
v_gene: TRBV6-5
d_gene: TRBD2
j_gene: TRBJ2-5
CDR3nt: TGTGCCAGCAGTCAAACTAGCGCCCGGGAGACCCAGTACTTC
CDR3aa: CASSQTSARETQYF

len: 14
abundance: NA
v_gene: TRBV6-6
d_gene: NA
j_gene: TRBJ1-1
CDR3nt: TGTGCCACCGCACGGGGGGCAGACGACACTGAAGCTTTCTTT
CDR3aa: CATARGADDTEAFF

len: 16
abundance: few
v_gene: TRBV5-1
d_gene: TRBD2
j_gene: TRBJ2-1
CDR3nt: TGCGCCAGCAGCCCGCTTCCGGGACTAGCGTTCGATGAGCAGTTCTTC
CDR3aa: CASSPLPGLAFDEQFF

len: 12
abundance: once
v_gene: TRBV21-1
d_gene: NA
j_gene: TRBJ2-1
CDR3nt: TGTGCCAGCAAGAGGGGGTGCGCTGAGCAGTTCTTC
CDR3aa: CASKRGCAEQFF

len: 15
abundance: NA
v_gene: TRBV6-1
d_gene: TRBD2
j_gene: TRBJ2-1
CDR3nt: TGTGCCAGCAGGGGCTTAACGGGAGGTCACAATGAGCAGTTCTTC
CDR3aa: CASRGLTGGHNEQFF

len: 16
abundance: NA
v_gene: TRBV7-2
d_gene: TRBD2
j_gene: TRBJ2-3
CDR3nt: TGTGCCAGCAGCCGCGGACTAGCGGGGTTCCCAGATACGCAGTATTTT
CDR3aa: CASSRGLAGFPDTQYF

len: 12
abundance: NA
v_gene: TRBV28
d_gene: NA
j_gene: TRBJ1-1
CDR3nt: TGTGCCACCAAGGAGGGATGGACTGAAGCTTTCTTT
CDR3aa: CATKEGWTEAFF

len: 13
abundance: NA
v_gene: TRBV15
d_gene: NA
j_gene: TRBJ1-2
CDR3nt: TGTGCCACCAGCAGCCCGCAGGTCCCCGGCTACACCTTC
CDR3aa: CATSSPQVPGYTF

len: 15
abundance: NA
v_gene: TRBV4-2
d_gene: NA
j_gene: TRBJ2-7
CDR3nt: TGTGCCAGCAGCCGGCGACAGGAATCGACCTACGAGCAGTACTTC
CDR3aa: CASSRRQESTYEQYF

len: 16
abundance: NA
v_gene: TRBV21-1
d_gene: NA
j_gene: TRBJ1-2
CDR3nt: TGTGCCAGCAGCAAAGAGATAAGGCCAGGAAACTATGGCTACACCTTC
CDR3aa: CASSKEIRPGNYGYTF

len: 12
abundance: few
v_gene: TRBV27
d_gene: TRBD1
j_gene: TRBJ1-4
CDR3nt: TGTGCCAGCAGCCGACAGGGAGGAAAACTGTTTTTT
CDR3aa: CASSRQGGKLFF

len: 16
abundance: NA
v_gene: TRBV5-4
d_gene: NA
j_gene: TRBJ1-4
CDR3nt: TGTGCCAGCAGTACTGTACGAGGTGCAACTAATGAAAAACTGTTTTTT
CDR3aa: CASSTVRGATNEKLFF

len: 15
abundance: few
v_gene: TRBV5-6
d_gene: NA
j_gene: TRBJ1-3
CDR3nt: TGTGCCAGCAGCTTGGTTCAGGCCTCTGGAAACACCATATATTTT
CDR3aa: CASSLVQASGNTIYF

len: 16
abundance: once
v_gene: TRBV5-1
d_gene: NA
j_gene: TRBJ2-3
CDR3nt: TGCGCCAGCAGCTTGGGAGGAACGGGAGTCACAGATACGCAGTATTTT
CDR3aa: CASSLGGTGVTDTQYF

len: 14
abundance: once
v_gene: TRBV7-9
d_gene: TRBD1
j_gene: TRBJ1-5
CDR3nt: TGTGCCAGCAGCTTGGGACAGAGCAATCAGCCCCAGCATTTT
CDR3aa: CASSLGQSNQPQHF

len: 11
abundance: NA
v_gene: TRBV7-2
d_gene: NA
j_gene: TRBJ2-7
CDR3nt: TGTGCCAGCAGGGGGACACACGAGCAGTACTTC
CDR3aa: CASRGTHEQYF

len: 14
abundance: NA
v_gene: TRBV28
d_gene: TRBD1
j_gene: TRBJ1-2
CDR3nt: TGTGCCAGCAGATCCGGGACAGGGGACTATGGCTACACCTTC
CDR3aa: CASRSGTGDYGYTF

len: 15
abundance: NA
v_gene: TRBV6-5
d_gene: TRBD1
j_gene: TRBJ2-7
CDR3nt: TGTGCCAGCAGGATGACAGGGACCCAGAGACACGAGCAGTACTTC
CDR3aa: CASRMTGTQRHEQYF

len: 16
abundance: few
v_gene: TRBV7-3
d_gene: TRBD2
j_gene: TRBJ2-1
CDR3nt: TGTGCCAGCAGCCCCGAGCCTAGCGGGGGCCCGAAAGAGCAGTTCTTC
CDR3aa: CASSPEPSGGPKEQFF